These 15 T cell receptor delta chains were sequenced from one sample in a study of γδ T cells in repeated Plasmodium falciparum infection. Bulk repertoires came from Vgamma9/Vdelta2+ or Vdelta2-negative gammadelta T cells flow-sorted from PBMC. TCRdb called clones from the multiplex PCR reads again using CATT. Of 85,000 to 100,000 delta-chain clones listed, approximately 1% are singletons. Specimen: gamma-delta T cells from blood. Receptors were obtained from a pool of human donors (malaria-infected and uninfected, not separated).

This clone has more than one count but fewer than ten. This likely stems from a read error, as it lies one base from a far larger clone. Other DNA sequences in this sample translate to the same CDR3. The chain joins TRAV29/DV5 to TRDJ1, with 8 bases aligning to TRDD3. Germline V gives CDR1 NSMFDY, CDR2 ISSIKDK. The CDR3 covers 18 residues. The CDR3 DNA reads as TGTGCCCCCGTCTCCCTACGTCTAGGGGATACATACACCAATAAACTCATCTTT. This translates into CAPVSLRLGDTYTNKLIF. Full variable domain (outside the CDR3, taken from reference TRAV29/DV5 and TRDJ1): DQQVKQNSPSLSVQEGRISILNCDYTNSMFDYFLWYKKYPAEGPTFLISISSIKDKNEDGRFTVFLNKSAKHLSLHIVPSQPGDSAVYFCAPVSLRLGDTYTNKLIFGKGTRVTVEP.

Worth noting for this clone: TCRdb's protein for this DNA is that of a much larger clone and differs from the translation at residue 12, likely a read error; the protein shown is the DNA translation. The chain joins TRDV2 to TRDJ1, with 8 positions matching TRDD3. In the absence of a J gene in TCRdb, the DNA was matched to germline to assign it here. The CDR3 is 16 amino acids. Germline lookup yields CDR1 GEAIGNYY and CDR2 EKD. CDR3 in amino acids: CACDRLGGNYTNKLIF. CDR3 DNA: TGTGCCTGTGACCGACTGGGGGGGAACTACACCAATAAACTCATCTTT.

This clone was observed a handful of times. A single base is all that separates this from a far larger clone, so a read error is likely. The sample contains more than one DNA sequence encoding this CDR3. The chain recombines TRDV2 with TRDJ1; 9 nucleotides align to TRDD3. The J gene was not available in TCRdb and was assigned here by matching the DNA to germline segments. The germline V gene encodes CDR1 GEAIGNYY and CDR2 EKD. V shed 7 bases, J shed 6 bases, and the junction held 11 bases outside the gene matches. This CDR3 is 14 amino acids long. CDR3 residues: CACDPVLGENKLIF. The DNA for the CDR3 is TGTGCCTGCGACCCCGTACTGGGGGAGAATAAACTCATCTTT.

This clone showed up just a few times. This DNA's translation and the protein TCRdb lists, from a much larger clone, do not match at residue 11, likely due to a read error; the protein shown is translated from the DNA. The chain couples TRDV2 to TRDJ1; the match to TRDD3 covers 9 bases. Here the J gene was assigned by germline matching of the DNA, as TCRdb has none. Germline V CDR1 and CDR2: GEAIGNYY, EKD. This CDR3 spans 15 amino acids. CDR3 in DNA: TGTGCCTGTGACGCGGGGGATACTTCCACCGGTAAACTCATCTTT. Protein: CACDAGDTSTGKLIF.

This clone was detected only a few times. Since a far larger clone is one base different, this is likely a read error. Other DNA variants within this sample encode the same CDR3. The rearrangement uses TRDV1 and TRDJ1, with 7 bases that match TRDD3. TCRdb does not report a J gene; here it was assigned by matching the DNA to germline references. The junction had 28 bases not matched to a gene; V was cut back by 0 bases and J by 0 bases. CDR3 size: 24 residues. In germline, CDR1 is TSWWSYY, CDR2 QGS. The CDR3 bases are TGTGCTCTTGGGGAACTAGGAGCGGGCTATTTTCCCCTCGGTGGGGGAACGTACACCGATAAACTCATCTTT. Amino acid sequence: CALGELGAGYFPLGGGTYTDKLIF.

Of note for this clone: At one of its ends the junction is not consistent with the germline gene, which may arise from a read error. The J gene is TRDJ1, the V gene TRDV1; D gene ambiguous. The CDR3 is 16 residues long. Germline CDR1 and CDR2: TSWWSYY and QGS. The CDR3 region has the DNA TGTGCTCTTGGGGAGCACCTGTCTACTTACACCGACAAACTCACCTTT. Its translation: CALGEHLSTYTDKLTF.

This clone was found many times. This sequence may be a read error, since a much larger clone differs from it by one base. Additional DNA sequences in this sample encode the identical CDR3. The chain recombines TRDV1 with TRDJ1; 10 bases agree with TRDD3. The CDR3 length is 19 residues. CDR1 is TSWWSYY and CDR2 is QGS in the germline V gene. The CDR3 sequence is CALGACIIGGYLYTDKLIF. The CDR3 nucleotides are TGCGCTCTTGGGGCCTGTATAATTGGGGGATACCTGTACACCGATAAACTCATCTTT.

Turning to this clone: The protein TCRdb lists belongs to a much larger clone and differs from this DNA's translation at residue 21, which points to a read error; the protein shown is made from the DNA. CDR3 in DNA: TGTGCTCTTGGGGGAAAGGGTGTTAATCCAGGGGATTCCCCGCGTGGGGGATGCACCGATAGACTCATCTTT. Translating it yields CALGGKGVNPGDSPRGGCTDRLIF. The rearrangement uses TRDV1 and TRDJ1; 8 bases line up with TRDD3. TCRdb records no J gene; here it was assigned by comparing the DNA to germline. The CDR3 runs 24 residues. Germline lookup yields CDR1 TSWWSYY and CDR2 QGS.

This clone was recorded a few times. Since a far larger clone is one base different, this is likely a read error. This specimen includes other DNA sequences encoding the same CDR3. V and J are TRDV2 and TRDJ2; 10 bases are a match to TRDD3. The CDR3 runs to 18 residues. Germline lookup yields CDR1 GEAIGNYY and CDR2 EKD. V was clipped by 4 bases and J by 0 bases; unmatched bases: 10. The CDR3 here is CACDRVLGDISLTAQLFF. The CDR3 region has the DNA TGTGCCTGTGATAGAGTGCTGGGGGATATATCTTTGACAGCACAACTCTTCTTT.

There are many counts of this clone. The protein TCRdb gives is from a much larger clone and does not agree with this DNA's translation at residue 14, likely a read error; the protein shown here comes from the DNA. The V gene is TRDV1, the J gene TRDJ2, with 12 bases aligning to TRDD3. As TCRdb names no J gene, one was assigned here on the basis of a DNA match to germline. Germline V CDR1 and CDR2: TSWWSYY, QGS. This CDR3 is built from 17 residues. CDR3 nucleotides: TGTGCTCTTGGATTTACTGGGGGATACCCCCCGACAGCAAAACTCTTCTTT. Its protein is CALGFTGGYPPTAKLFF.

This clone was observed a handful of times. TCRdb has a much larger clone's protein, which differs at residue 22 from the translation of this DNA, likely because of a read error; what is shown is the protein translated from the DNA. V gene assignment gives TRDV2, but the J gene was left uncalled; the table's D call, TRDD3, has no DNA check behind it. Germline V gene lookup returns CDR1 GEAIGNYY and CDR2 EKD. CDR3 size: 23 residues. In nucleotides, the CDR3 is TGTGCCTGTGACGCCCTTCCTGCACTGGGGGACCGACTAAAATCAGATTACACCGATAAACTCACCTTT. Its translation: CACDALPALGDRLKSDYTDKLTF.

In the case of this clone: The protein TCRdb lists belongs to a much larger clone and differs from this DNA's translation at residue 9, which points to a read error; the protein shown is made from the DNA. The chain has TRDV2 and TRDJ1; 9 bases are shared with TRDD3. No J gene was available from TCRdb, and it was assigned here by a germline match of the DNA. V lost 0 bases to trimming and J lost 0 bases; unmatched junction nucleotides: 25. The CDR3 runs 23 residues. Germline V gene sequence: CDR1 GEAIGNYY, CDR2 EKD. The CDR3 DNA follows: TGTGCCTGTGACACCTCCTCTTCCAGCGGAAGGGTGGGGGATATGCCCCACACCGATAAACTCATCTTT. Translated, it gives CACDTSSSSGRVGDMPHTDKLIF.

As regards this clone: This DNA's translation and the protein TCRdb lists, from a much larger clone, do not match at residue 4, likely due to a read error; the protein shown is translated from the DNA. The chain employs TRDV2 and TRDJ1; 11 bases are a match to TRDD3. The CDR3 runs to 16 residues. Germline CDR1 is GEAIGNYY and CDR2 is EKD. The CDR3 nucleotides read TGTGCCTGGGACATTCGGCATGGGGGATACGCCGATAAACTCATCTTT. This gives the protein CAWDIRHGGYADKLIF.

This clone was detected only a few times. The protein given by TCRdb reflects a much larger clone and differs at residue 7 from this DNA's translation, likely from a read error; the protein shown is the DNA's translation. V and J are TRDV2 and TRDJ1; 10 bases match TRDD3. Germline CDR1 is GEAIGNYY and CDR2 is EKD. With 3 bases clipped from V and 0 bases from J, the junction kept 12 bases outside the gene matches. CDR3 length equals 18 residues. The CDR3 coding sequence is TGTGCCTGTGACTCCACCAGGGTGACTGGGGGATACACCGATAAACTCATCTTT. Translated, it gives CACDSTRVTGGYTDKLIF.

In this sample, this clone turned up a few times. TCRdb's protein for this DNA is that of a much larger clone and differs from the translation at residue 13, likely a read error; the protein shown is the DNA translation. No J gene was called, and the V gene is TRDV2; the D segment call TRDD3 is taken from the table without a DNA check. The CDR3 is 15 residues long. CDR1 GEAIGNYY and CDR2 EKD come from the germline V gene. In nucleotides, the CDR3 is TGTGCCTGTGACACCGGTGGGATGGGTACCGATAAACCCATCTTT. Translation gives CACDTGGMGTDKPIF.